Detailed here is one T cell receptor beta chain. Other DNA sequences from this sample encode an identical CDR3 as well. This sample was taken from a study of PD-1 blockade in classical Hodgkin lymphoma. Germline CDR1 reads SGHRS; CDR2 reads YFSETQ. Trimming took 4 bases from V and 2 from J, leaving 12 bases between them. The CDR3 extends over 14 amino acids. Every patient was affected by relapse after autologous stem cell transplantation, while exposure to brentuximab vedotin was not uniform. Method: immunoSEQ multiplex PCR; TCRdb's copy keeps in-frame clones and lacks some. The table includes about 58,000 clones, 91% detected once.

V and J are TRBV5-1 and TRBJ2-5; D not resolved. This sequence was found in a human donor with classical Hodgkin lymphoma. Sequences were derived from peripheral blood mononuclear cells (PBMCs), sampled before the second cycle of nivolumab. CDR3 protein: CASSPAGRQETQYF. Here the CDR3 DNA reads TGCGCCAGCAGCCCGGCCGGAAGACAAGAGACCCAGTACTTC.